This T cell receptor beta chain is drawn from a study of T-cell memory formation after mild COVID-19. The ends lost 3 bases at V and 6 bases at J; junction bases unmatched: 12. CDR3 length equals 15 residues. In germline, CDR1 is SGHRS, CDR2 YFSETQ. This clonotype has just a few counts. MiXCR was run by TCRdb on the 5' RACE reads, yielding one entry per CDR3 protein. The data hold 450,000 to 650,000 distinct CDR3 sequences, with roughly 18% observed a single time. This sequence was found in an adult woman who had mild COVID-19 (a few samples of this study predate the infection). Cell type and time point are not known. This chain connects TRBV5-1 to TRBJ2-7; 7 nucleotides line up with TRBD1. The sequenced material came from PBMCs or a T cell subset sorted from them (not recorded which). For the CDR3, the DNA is TGCGCCAGCAGCTCCGGAGACAGGGCATCGGTCGAGCAGTACTTC. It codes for CASSSGDRASVEQYF.